This T cell receptor beta chain was obtained from a study of T cell repertoires in cytomegalovirus infection. About the research overall: Shared public TCR beta signatures pointed to both CMV infection and a matching HLA type.

This clonotype was observed a few times. Its antigen is undetermined. Study-level findings and limits: Of the TCR beta families, the public ones yielded a cumulative frequency that identified carriers of CMV plus the relevant HLA. Ex vivo responses were dominated by HLA-C-restricted CMV-specific TCR beta clonotypes.

TCRdb processed the reads anew with MiXCR; each CDR3 protein has one entry. The sample holds more than 150,000 distinct CDR3 sequences, roughly a fifth seen once. CDR3 length equals 14 residues. V gave up 7 bases and J gave up 5 bases; unmatched junction bases: 7. V and J are TRBV12-3 or TRBV12-4 and TRBJ2-1; TRBD1 agrees at 8 bases. This receptor was identified in a human donor in good health (CMV status not recorded). Some clones in this sample may be carry-over from other donors' samples. Sample: PBMCs. CDR3 coding DNA: TGTGCCAGCACACAGGACAGGGCGCACAATGAGCAGTTCTTC. This codes for CASTQDRAHNEQFF.